This passage covers 2 T cell receptor beta chains from one sample sequenced in a study of PD-1 blockade in classical Hodgkin lymphoma. Clones were read by immunoSEQ multiplex PCR, and TCRdb kept only the in-frame ones, dropping some. The sample lists around 66,000 clones, about two thirds occurring once. In every patient, relapse followed autologous stem cell transplantation, while exposure to brentuximab vedotin differed. Sequencing used peripheral blood mononuclear cells (PBMCs), obtained before the second cycle of nivolumab. The receptors originated from a human donor with classical Hodgkin lymphoma.

The genes are TRBV5-1 and TRBJ2-1; TRBD2 matches 10 bases. V shed 4 bases and J 6 bases; nucleotides not matched to a gene: 10. This CDR3 has 16 residues. The germline gives CDR1 SGHRS, CDR2 YFSETQ. DNA for the CDR3: TGCGCCAGCAGCCCCCCGGGACTAGCGATTACCAATGAGCAGTTCTTC. Its translation: CASSPPGLAITNEQFF. The variable domain in full, with the rest retrieved from reference TRBV5-1 and TRBJ2-1, is KAGVTQTPRYLIKTRGQQVTLSCSPISGHRSVSWYQQTPGQGLQFLFEYFSETQRNKGNFPGRFSGRQFSNSRSEMNVSTLELGDSALYLCASSPPGLAITNEQFFGPGTRLTVL.

This sequence joins TRBV25-1 and TRBJ1-5; 7 bases agree with TRBD1. This CDR3 region has 13 residues. V lost 6 bases and J lost 4; bases outside the gene matches: 3. From germline, CDR1 is MGHDK and CDR2 SYGVNS. In nucleotides, the CDR3 is TGTGCCAGCAGCGGGGGACAGAATCAGCCCCAGCATTTT. This sequence encodes CASSGGQNQPQHF.